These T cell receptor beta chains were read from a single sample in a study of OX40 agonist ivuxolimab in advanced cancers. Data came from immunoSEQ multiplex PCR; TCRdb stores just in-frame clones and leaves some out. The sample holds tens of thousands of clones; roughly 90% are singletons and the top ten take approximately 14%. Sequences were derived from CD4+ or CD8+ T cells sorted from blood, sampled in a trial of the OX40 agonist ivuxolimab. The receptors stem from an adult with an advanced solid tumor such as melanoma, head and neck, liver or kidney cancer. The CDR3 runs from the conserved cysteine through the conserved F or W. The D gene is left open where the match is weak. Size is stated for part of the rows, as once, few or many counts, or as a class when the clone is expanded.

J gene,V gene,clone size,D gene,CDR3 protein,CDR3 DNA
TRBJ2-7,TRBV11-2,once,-,CASSLGPGAMYEQYF,TGTGCCAGCAGCTTAGGTCCAGGGGCGATGTACGAGCAGTACTTC
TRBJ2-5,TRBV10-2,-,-,CASRGRETQYF,TGCGCCAGCAGGGGGCGAGAGACCCAGTACTTC
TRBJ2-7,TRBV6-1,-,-,CASSVLAGGHREQYF,TGTGCCAGCAGTGTACTGGCAGGAGGGCACCGCGAGCAGTACTTC
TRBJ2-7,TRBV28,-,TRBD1,CASSLLGQVSYEQYF,TGTGCCAGCAGTTTATTAGGACAGGTCTCCTACGAGCAGTACTTC
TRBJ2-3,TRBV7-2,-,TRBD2,CASSLAGTSGRGSDTQYF,TGTGCCAGCAGCTTAGCCGGGACTAGCGGGAGAGGGTCAGATACGCAGTATTTT
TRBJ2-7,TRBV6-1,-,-,CASSEMSGENDEQYF,TGTGCCAGCAGTGAAATGTCGGGAGAGAATGACGAGCAGTACTTC
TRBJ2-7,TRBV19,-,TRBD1,CASSIAAGGLYEQYF,TGTGCCAGTAGTATTGCGGCAGGGGGTCTCTACGAGCAGTACTTC
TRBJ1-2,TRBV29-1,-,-,CSVEGSGATRYGYTF,TGCAGCGTTGAAGGGAGCGGGGCCACGAGGTATGGCTACACCTTC
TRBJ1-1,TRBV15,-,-,CATSSEGAEAFF,TGTGCCACCAGCAGTGAGGGGGCTGAAGCTTTCTTT
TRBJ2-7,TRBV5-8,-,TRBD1,CASSVDRGDEQYF,TGTGCCAGCAGTGTGGACAGGGGGGACGAGCAGTACTTC
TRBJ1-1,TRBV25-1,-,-,CASSDWGNTEAFF,TGTGCCAGCAGTGACTGGGGGAACACTGAAGCTTTCTTT
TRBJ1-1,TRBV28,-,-,CASSSANPGVTEAFF,TGTGCCAGCAGTTCGGCTAACCCTGGGGTCACTGAAGCTTTCTTT
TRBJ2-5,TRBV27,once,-,CASSPTSQETQYF,TGTGCCAGCAGCCCTACGTCCCAAGAGACCCAGTACTTC
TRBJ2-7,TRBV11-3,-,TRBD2,CASSLGSGASYEQYF,TGTGCCAGCAGCTTGGGCAGCGGGGCCTCCTACGAGCAGTACTTC
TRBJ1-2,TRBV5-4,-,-,CASSLSYGNYGYTF,TGTGCCAGCAGCTTGTCTTACGGTAACTATGGCTACACCTTC
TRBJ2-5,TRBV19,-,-,CASSSSTQETQYF,TGTGCCAGTAGTTCGTCGACACAAGAGACCCAGTACTTC
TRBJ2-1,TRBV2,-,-,CASSERGYNEQFF,TGTGCCAGCAGTGAAAGGGGTTACAATGAGCAGTTCTTC
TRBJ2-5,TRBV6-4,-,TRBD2,CASNDRLAGNQETQYF,TGTGCCAGCAATGATAGACTAGCGGGTAACCAAGAGACCCAGTACTTC
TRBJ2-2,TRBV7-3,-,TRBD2,CASSPETPGLAGEDGELFF,TGTGCCAGCAGCCCGGAGACTCCTGGACTAGCGGGAGAGGACGGGGAGCTGTTTTTT
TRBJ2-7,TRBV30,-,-,CAWSRVNEQYF,TGTGCCTGGAGTCGGGTCAACGAGCAGTACTTC
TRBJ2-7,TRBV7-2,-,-,CASSLTGGWNSYEQYF,TGTGCCAGCAGCTTAACGGGGGGCTGGAACTCCTACGAGCAGTACTTC
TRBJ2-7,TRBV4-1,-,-,CASSQGEGKYF,TGCGCCAGCAGCCAAGGAGAAGGGAAGTACTTC
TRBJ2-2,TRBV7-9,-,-,CASSTTRTGPRGGTGELFF,TGTGCCAGCAGCACCACAAGGACAGGACCAAGGGGGGGCACCGGGGAGCTGTTTTTT
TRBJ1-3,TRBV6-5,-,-,CASSLGIGNTIYF,TGTGCCAGCAGTTTGGGGATTGGAAACACCATATATTTT
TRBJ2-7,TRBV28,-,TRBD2,CASSLGLAGDEQYF,TGTGCCAGCAGTTTAGGGCTAGCGGGGGACGAGCAGTACTTC
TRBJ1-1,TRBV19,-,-,CASLWGTDTEAFF,TGTGCCAGTCTCTGGGGCACGGACACTGAAGCTTTCTTT
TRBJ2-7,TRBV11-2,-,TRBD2,CASSAGLAGYEQYF,TGTGCCAGCAGTGCCGGACTAGCGGGCTACGAGCAGTACTTC
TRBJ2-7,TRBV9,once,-,CASSPGGPWDVEQYF,TGTGCCAGCAGCCCCGGAGGCCCTTGGGACGTCGAGCAGTACTTC
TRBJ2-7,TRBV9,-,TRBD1,CASSPGQFSYEQYF,TGTGCCAGCAGCCCGGGACAGTTCTCCTACGAGCAGTACTTC
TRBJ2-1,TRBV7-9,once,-,CASSPYYLNEQFF,TGTGCCAGCAGCCCTTATTACTTAAATGAGCAGTTCTTC
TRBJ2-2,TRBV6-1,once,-,CASSGDNTGELFF,TGTGCCAGCAGTGGAGACAACACCGGGGAGCTGTTTTTT
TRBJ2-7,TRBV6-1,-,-,CASSALNRDSEQYF,TGTGCCAGCAGTGCATTAAACAGGGATAGCGAGCAGTACTTC
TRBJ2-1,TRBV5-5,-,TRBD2,CASSLFPSGREGEQFF,TGTGCCAGCAGCTTGTTTCCTAGCGGGAGGGAGGGTGAGCAGTTCTTC
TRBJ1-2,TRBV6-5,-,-,CASSRVADYGYTF,TGTGCCAGCAGCCGGGTGGCGGACTATGGCTACACCTTC
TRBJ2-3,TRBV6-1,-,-,CASSEWRDSTDTQYF,TGTGCCAGCAGTGAATGGCGGGACTCCACAGATACGCAGTATTTT
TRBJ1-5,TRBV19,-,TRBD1,CASAGTGDQPQHF,TGTGCCAGCGCCGGGACAGGGGATCAGCCCCAGCATTTT
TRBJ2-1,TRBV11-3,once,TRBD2,CASSSSGVYNEQFF,TGTGCCAGCAGCTCTAGCGGGGTTTACAATGAGCAGTTCTTC
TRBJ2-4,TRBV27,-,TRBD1,CASSWGQGEVYIQYF,TGTGCCAGCAGTTGGGGACAGGGGGAGGTTTACATTCAGTACTTC
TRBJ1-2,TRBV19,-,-,CASSPGTFNPLLYGYTF,TGTGCCAGTAGTCCCGGGACCTTTAATCCCCTACTATACGGCTACACCTTC
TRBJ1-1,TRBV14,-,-,CASSQGVAGPNTEAFF,TGTGCCAGCAGCCAAGGAGTAGCAGGCCCGAACACTGAAGCTTTCTTT
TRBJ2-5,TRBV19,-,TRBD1,CASSAGTGGRETQYF,TGTGCCAGTAGTGCCGGGACAGGGGGCCGGGAGACCCAGTACTTC
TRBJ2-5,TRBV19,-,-,CASSMEDGLETQYF,TGTGCCAGTAGTATGGAGGACGGGCTGGAGACCCAGTACTTC
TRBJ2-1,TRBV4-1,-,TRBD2,CASSPTQAGGYYNEQFF,TGCGCCAGCAGCCCGACCCAAGCGGGAGGGTACTACAATGAGCAGTTCTTC
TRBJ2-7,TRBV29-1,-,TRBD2,CSVELAGGSGEQYF,TGCAGCGTTGAACTAGCGGGAGGGTCGGGCGAGCAGTACTTC
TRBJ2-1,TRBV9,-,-,CASSESNEQFF,TGTGCCAGCAGCGAATCAAATGAGCAGTTCTTC
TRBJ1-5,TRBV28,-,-,CASSLGGGAGQPQHF,TGTGCCAGCAGCCTAGGGGGGGGCGCAGGTCAGCCCCAGCATTTT
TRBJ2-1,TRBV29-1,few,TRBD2,CSAVSGNWNEQFF,TGCAGCGCTGTTAGCGGGAATTGGAATGAGCAGTTCTTC
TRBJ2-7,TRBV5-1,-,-,CASSEDRPYEQYF,TGCGCCAGCAGCGAGGACAGACCCTACGAGCAGTACTTC
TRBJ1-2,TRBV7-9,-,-,CASSLDRAGYTF,TGTGCCAGCAGCTTAGACAGGGCTGGCTACACCTTC
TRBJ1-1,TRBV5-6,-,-,CASSGWTVMNTEAFF,TGTGCCAGCAGCGGATGGACAGTGATGAACACTGAAGCTTTCTTT
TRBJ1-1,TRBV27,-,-,CASSLYSGTEAFF,TGTGCCAGCAGTTTATATAGTGGGACTGAAGCTTTCTTT
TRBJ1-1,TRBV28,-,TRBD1,CASSLDRGVNTEAFF,TGTGCCAGCAGTTTAGACAGGGGAGTGAACACTGAAGCTTTCTTT
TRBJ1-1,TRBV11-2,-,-,CASSPGTAEAFF,TGTGCCAGCAGCCCGGGGACCGCTGAAGCTTTCTTT
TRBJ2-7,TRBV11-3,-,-,CASTNNRAVKYEQYF,TGTGCCAGCACCAATAACCGGGCAGTTAAATACGAGCAGTACTTC